This T cell receptor (beta chain) was retrieved from a study of CD8+ T cells in alopecia areata. About the study: Tofacitinib dosing lasted 6 to 18 months, which was then followed by 6 months off drug.

Investigators isolated RNA and reverse transcribed it into cDNA to act as the sequencing template. Using immunoSEQ multiplex PCR, the repertoire was profiled, and TCRdb retains in-frame clones only, with some absent. The sample records roughly 190,000 clones, about 60% being singletons. Documented treatment: oral pan-JAK inhibitor, 5-10 mg twice daily. Collected material from alopecia areata patients comprised lesional scalp punch biopsies and peripheral blood. This TCR came from a human donor with alopecia areata. The material sequenced was CD4+ T cells sorted from blood, taken at week 4, from a patient treated with tofacitinib.

This CDR3 reads CASSRRWVNTEAFF. CDR3 nucleotides: TGCGCCAGCAGCCGGCGATGGGTGAACACTGAAGCTTTCTTT. This rearrangement joins TRBV5-1 to TRBJ1-1; D gene unclear. Trimming removed 4 bases from V and 0 bases from J, with 10 bases in between. The CDR3 is 14 residues long. Germline lookup yields CDR1 SGHRS and CDR2 YFSETQ.